A single sample is the source of the 4 T cell receptor beta chains below, sequenced in a study of T cell responses to AZD1222 COVID-19 vaccine. Method: immunoSEQ multiplex PCR; TCRdb's copy keeps in-frame clones and lacks some. The sample shows 130,000 to 150,000 clones, more than 70% of them seen only once. The sequencing used peripheral blood, collected 28 days after the second AZD1222 dose. The receptors were sampled from an adult who received the AZD1222 COVID-19 vaccine.

The V gene is TRBV11-2, the J gene TRBJ2-7, with 7 nucleotides matching TRBD1. V shed 5 bases, J shed 2 bases, and the junction held 12 bases outside the gene matches. The CDR3 runs 16 residues. The V gene's germline CDR1 is SGHAT and CDR2 FQNNGV. DNA for the CDR3: TGTGCCAGCAGCCCCCTTAGACGGGACAGTCCCTACGAGCAGTACTTC. It yields the protein CASSPLRRDSPYEQYF.

This chain joins TRBV7-2 and TRBJ2-7; unclear D gene. Germline CDR1 reads SGHTA; CDR2 reads FQGNSA. The CDR3 runs to 16 residues. V was cut by 1 base and J by 2 bases, with 15 bases left in between. CDR3 DNA: TGTGCCAGCAGCTTAGGACTCCCAATTATTGCCTACGAGCAGTACTTC. It codes for CASSLGLPIIAYEQYF.

This chain connects TRBV6-6 to TRBJ1-2; 8 nucleotides align to TRBD1. The V and J ends lost 6 bases and 6 bases, in that order; junction bases with no gene match: 9. This CDR3 spans 14 amino acids. The germline V gene has CDR1 MNHNY and CDR2 SVGAGI (reference sequence). For the CDR3, the DNA is TGTGCCAGCAGCTTCCAGGGGGCCCTGGATGGCTACACCTTC. It yields the protein CASSFQGALDGYTF.

In DNA, the CDR3 is TGCGCCAGCAGCATAGGGGACAGGGGGACCGGGGAGCTGTTTTTT. Amino acid sequence: CASSIGDRGTGELFF. The chain employs TRBV5-1 and TRBJ2-2; the match to TRBD1 covers 11 bases. The CDR3 contains 15 residues. J lost 5 bases, V lost 4 bases, and 4 bases had no gene match. In germline, CDR1 is SGHRS, CDR2 YFSETQ. The entire variable domain, with the rest obtained from reference TRBV5-1 and TRBJ2-2, is as follows: KAGVTQTPRYLIKTRGQQVTLSCSPISGHRSVSWYQQTPGQGLQFLFEYFSETQRNKGNFPGRFSGRQFSNSRSEMNVSTLELGDSALYLCASSIGDRGTGELFFGEGSRLTVL.